A single count supports the clone carrying this TCR beta chain. In the authors' workflow: For nucleated cells, counts were estimated from reference gene primer amplification. Some clones are missing from TCRdb's copy, which holds only in-frame ones; the method was immunoSEQ multiplex PCR. For V, J and clone size, that table is used; D and trimming come from the DNA. This table has about 140,000 clones, under 90% appearing once. The V gene lost 2 bases and the J gene lost 6 bases, with 23 bases spanning the gap. The CDR3 runs to 17 residues. Germline lookup yields CDR1 LGHNA and CDR2 YSLEER. This sample was taken from a study of blood T cell repertoires in COVID-19. Overall study: Acute and convalescent COVID-19 specimens originated in the United States, Italy and Spain. Sample material is recorded as cDNA or gDNA derived from T cells, B-cell-depleted T cells, or PBMCs.

The clonotype originates from a human donor in a cohort sampled during active COVID-19. The chain carries TRBV4-3 and TRBJ2-7; maybe TRBD1 (7 bases). Input material: peripheral blood. The CDR3 loop is CASSQTQEHGRGAEQYF. Written as DNA, the CDR3 is TGCGCCAGCAGCCAAACGCAAGAGCACGGCAGGGGGGCCGAGCAGTACTTC.